This TCR beta chain was sequenced during a study of blood T cell repertoires in COVID-19. Study in general: Some COVID-19 samples were acute and others convalescent; all came from the United States, Italy and Spain. Sources were T cells, B-cell-depleted T cells, or PBMCs; the material itself was cDNA or gDNA.

The CDR3 loop spans 12 amino acids. V dropped 4 bases and J dropped 3 bases, with 6 bases sitting between them. Original processing methods: Reference gene primer amplification yielded estimated nucleated cell counts. Generated by immunoSEQ multiplex PCR, the TCRdb table keeps only in-frame clones and is missing some. The DNA was the basis for D and trimming; V, J and clone size are from that table. Of 95,000 to 150,000 clones listed, around 80% are singletons. This chain links TRBV12-3 or TRBV12-4 with TRBJ1-1, with D possibly matching TRBD1 (5 bases). Source material: peripheral blood. The receptor's source is a man aged 55-75 years with active or convalescent COVID-19. CDR3 in DNA: TGTGCCAGCAGTTGGGGGGACACTGAAGCTTTCTTT. Translation: CASSWGDTEAFF.